This entry lists 31 T cell receptor beta chains sequenced from one sample in a study of monozygotic twins with inflammatory bowel disease (dated by TCRdb to between 2018 and 2020). Library prep was done by 5' RACE. These reads were obtained on an Illumina HiSeq 2500. With the reads reprocessed by TCRdb, a single entry stands for each CDR3 protein sequence and no DNA is reported. This sample's table carries some 440,000 distinct CDR3 sequences. The ten largest clonotypes hold 2.4% of the sample. Sequencing input: blood. The receptor set was obtained from a human donor with ulcerative colitis or Crohn's disease, or a healthy co-twin of an affected twin (not recorded which).

This chain links TRBV27 with TRBJ1-5; TCRdb's D call, TRBD1, is unchecked because there is no DNA. Germline lookup yields CDR1 MNHEY and CDR2 SMNVEV (reference sequence). There are 16 residues in the CDR3. The CDR3 protein is CASTPTGYKGNQPQHF.

J is TRBJ2-4 and V is TRBV3-1; TCRdb proposes TRBD2, but this gene call is untestable without DNA. CDR3 length equals 17 residues. CDR1 is LGHDT and CDR2 is YNNKEL in the germline V gene (reference sequence). The CDR3 is CASSRTREGLAKNIQYF.

The CDR3 here is CASSLAGTTSSYEQYF. The rearrangement joins TRBV5-6 to TRBJ2-7; lacking DNA, the TRBD1 call made by TCRdb goes unchecked. The CDR3 is 16 amino acids. Germline V lookup: CDR1 SGHDT, CDR2 YYEEEE.

The rearrangement joins TRBV7-8 to TRBJ2-1. This CDR3 spans 12 amino acids. The germline V gene encodes CDR1 SGHVS and CDR2 FQNEAQ. The CDR3 reads CASSVNNEGQFF. The variable domain in full, completed from reference TRBV7-8 and TRBJ2-1, reads GAGVSQSPRYKVAKRGQDVALRCDPISGHVSLFWYQQALGQGPEFLTYFQNEAQLDKSGLPSDRFFAERPEGSVSTLKIQRTQQEDSAVYLCASSVNNEGQFFGPGTRLTVL.

The V call is TRBV6-1, the J call TRBJ2-6; no DNA is available, so the TRBD2 call from TCRdb remains unchecked. Germline CDR1 MNHNS, CDR2 SASEGT. The CDR3 spans 15 residues. The CDR3 sequence is CASRPTEAGANVLTF.

This sequence joins TRBV5-1 and TRBJ2-7; TCRdb proposes TRBD1, but this gene call is untestable without DNA. Germline CDR1 reads SGHRS; CDR2 reads YFSETQ. This CDR3 is 15 amino acids long. The CDR3 protein is CASSLGQGAQGEQYF. Variable domain in full (rest from reference TRBV5-1 and TRBJ2-7): KAGVTQTPRYLIKTRGQQVTLSCSPISGHRSVSWYQQTPGQGLQFLFEYFSETQRNKGNFPGRFSGRQFSNSRSEMNVSTLELGDSALYLCASSLGQGAQGEQYFGPGTRLTVT.

The chain recombines TRBV19 with TRBJ2-7; checking the TCRdb D call of TRBD1 is not possible without DNA. The CDR3 has 14 amino acids. Germline CDR1 reads LNHDA; CDR2 reads SQIVND (reference sequence). CDR3 sequence: CASSFDRGPYEQYF.

V and J are TRBV10-3 and TRBJ1-5. CDR1 is ENHRY, CDR2 SYGVKD, per germline. This CDR3 contains 15 residues. CDR3 protein: CAISAGGDSNQPQHF.

The genes are TRBV5-4 and TRBJ2-5; as DNA is missing, the TRBD1 call by TCRdb cannot be tested. Germline-derived CDR1 and CDR2 are SGHNT and YYREEE (reference sequence). The CDR3 loop spans 15 amino acids. The CDR3 loop reads CASSLTGTLQETQYF.

The chain is built from TRBV5-4 and TRBJ1-6; as DNA is missing, the TRBD1 call by TCRdb cannot be tested. The CDR3 sequence is 14 residues long. CDR1 is SGHNT, CDR2 YYREEE, per germline (reference sequence). The chain's CDR3 is CASSLGDRGSPLHF.

The chain is built from TRBV7-9 and TRBJ2-1; with no DNA, the TCRdb D assignment of TRBD2 cannot be verified. The CDR3 length is 17 residues. The V gene's germline CDR1 is SEHNR and CDR2 FQNEAQ (reference sequence). CDR3 in amino acids: CASSDTVAAFSYNEQFF.

The rearrangement uses TRBV10-3 and TRBJ1-1; the D gene TCRdb calls, TRBD1, cannot be checked with no DNA. The length of the CDR3 is 15 residues. Germline values: CDR1 ENHRY, CDR2 SYGVKD. The CDR3 reads CAISNRQGNNTEAFF.

The genes are TRBV9 and TRBJ2-5; without DNA, the TCRdb call of TRBD1 cannot be checked. CDR1 and CDR2 (germline): SGDLS, YYNGEE. There are 16 residues in the CDR3. This CDR3 is CASSVTGAPTRETQYF.

V usage is TRBV5-4 and J usage is TRBJ2-1; TCRdb's D call of TRBD1 is untestable without DNA. Germline CDR1 is SGHNT and CDR2 is YYREEE (reference sequence). The CDR3 sequence is 16 residues long. The CDR3 loop is CASSRSSDRAGNEQFF.

This chain links TRBV30 with TRBJ2-5. The CDR3 length is 13 residues. Germline V CDR1 and CDR2: GTSNPN, SVGIG (reference sequence). CDR3 sequence reads: CAWSVGNQETQYF. The whole variable domain, filled in from reference TRBV30 and TRBJ2-5, reads SQTIHQWPATLVQPVGSPLSLECTVEGTSNPNLYWYRQAAGRGLQLLFYSVGIGQISSEVPQNLSASRPQDRQFILSSKKLLLSDSGFYLCAWSVGNQETQYFGPGTRLLVL.

This chain connects TRBV10-3 to TRBJ2-7; no DNA is available, so the TRBD1 call from TCRdb remains unchecked. The CDR3 extends over 13 amino acids. CDR1 and CDR2 from the germline V gene are ENHRY and SYGVKD. The CDR3 sequence is CAATGTGSFEQYF.

The gene calls are TRBV7-2 and TRBJ2-3; TCRdb picks TRBD2, but there is no DNA to check that call. Germline loops: CDR1 SGHTA, CDR2 FQGNSA. The CDR3 runs to 16 residues. The CDR3 sequence: CASSLYSGGYTDTQYF.

V gene TRBV6-1 combines with J gene TRBJ2-7; TCRdb's D call of TRBD2 is untestable without DNA. CDR3 length: 14 residues. Germline loops: CDR1 MNHNS, CDR2 SASEGT. The CDR3 reads CASKVGRGPNEQYF.

The chain joins TRBV29-1 to TRBJ1-1; no DNA is available, so the TRBD1 call from TCRdb remains unchecked. The CDR3 contains 13 residues. The germline V gene has CDR1 SQVTM and CDR2 ANQGSEA. The CDR3 region is CSVRPPGQGETFF.

This sequence joins TRBV29-1 and TRBJ2-3. Germline CDR1 reads SQVTM; CDR2 reads ANQGSEA. CDR3 length: 15 residues. This CDR3 reads CSVGSWTGRTDTQYF.

The V gene is TRBV18, the J gene TRBJ2-7; as DNA is missing, the TRBD1 call by TCRdb cannot be tested. CDR1 KGHSH and CDR2 LQKENI come from the germline V gene. CDR3 length equals 13 residues. The chain's CDR3 is CASSPTGDYEQYF.

The chain carries TRBV7-2 and TRBJ2-6. The CDR3 runs to 17 residues. Germline V lookup: CDR1 SGHTA, CDR2 FQGNSA. The CDR3 here is CASSLSGSLSGANVLTF.

The chain couples TRBV20-1 to TRBJ1-2. Germline lookup yields CDR1 DFQATT and CDR2 SNEGSKA (reference sequence). The CDR3 consists of 12 residues. The CDR3 reads CSAAGANYGYTF.

The CDR3 loop is CASGNGGPPYSGNTIYF. J is TRBJ1-3 and V is TRBV5-1; TCRdb indicates TRBD1, and absent DNA this call remains unverified. Germline values: CDR1 SGHRS, CDR2 YFSETQ. There are 17 residues in the CDR3.

The chain has TRBV7-2 and TRBJ2-1; absent DNA, TCRdb's TRBD2 call cannot be checked. The CDR3 has 15 amino acids. Per the germline V gene, CDR1 is SGHTA and CDR2 is FQGNSA. CDR3 protein: CASSLEASGRREQFF.

J is TRBJ1-5 and V is TRBV6-5; absent DNA, TCRdb's TRBD1 call cannot be checked. There are 13 residues in the CDR3. Germline lookup yields CDR1 MNHEY and CDR2 SVGAGI. CDR3 loop: CASSYGGNQPQHF.

The J gene is TRBJ1-2, the V gene TRBV5-4; TCRdb designates TRBD1, a call that cannot be tested without DNA. This CDR3 has 15 residues. Germline values: CDR1 SGHNT, CDR2 YYREEE (reference sequence). This chain's CDR3 is CASSLWGEGDYGYTF. Drawing the rest from reference TRBV5-4 and TRBJ1-2, the complete variable domain is ETGVTQSPTHLIKTRGQQVTLRCSSQSGHNTVSWYQQALGQGPQFIFQYYREEENGRGNFPPRFSGLQFPNYSSELNVNALELDDSALYLCASSLWGEGDYGYTFGSGTRLTVV.

CDR3: CATSSRSNDNEQFF. J is TRBJ2-1 and V is TRBV15; TCRdb calls TRBD1, which cannot be checked without DNA. Per the germline V gene, CDR1 is LNHNV and CDR2 is YYDKDF (reference sequence). The CDR3 has 14 residues.

The J gene is TRBJ2-7, the V gene TRBV30; TCRdb picks TRBD2, but there is no DNA to check that call. CDR1 is GTSNPN, CDR2 SVGIG, per germline (reference sequence). The CDR3 runs to 12 residues. This CDR3 reads CASGTEPGEQYF.

V gene TRBV7-2 combines with J gene TRBJ2-3. Per germline, CDR1 SGHTA and CDR2 FQGNSA. The CDR3 is 14 amino acids. This CDR3 reads CASSLALTADTQYF. The full variable domain, its missing parts supplied by reference TRBV7-2 and TRBJ2-3, is GAGVSQSPSNKVTEKGKDVELRCDPISGHTALYWYRQSLGQGLEFLIYFQGNSAPDKSGLPSDRFSAERTGGSVSTLTIQRTQQEDSAVYLCASSLALTADTQYFGPGTRLTVL.

The gene calls are TRBV19 and TRBJ2-1; the D gene TCRdb calls, TRBD2, cannot be checked with no DNA. This CDR3 spans 15 amino acids. Germline CDR1 and CDR2: LNHDA and SQIVND (reference sequence). CDR3 amino acids: CASSIAGGSYNEQFF.